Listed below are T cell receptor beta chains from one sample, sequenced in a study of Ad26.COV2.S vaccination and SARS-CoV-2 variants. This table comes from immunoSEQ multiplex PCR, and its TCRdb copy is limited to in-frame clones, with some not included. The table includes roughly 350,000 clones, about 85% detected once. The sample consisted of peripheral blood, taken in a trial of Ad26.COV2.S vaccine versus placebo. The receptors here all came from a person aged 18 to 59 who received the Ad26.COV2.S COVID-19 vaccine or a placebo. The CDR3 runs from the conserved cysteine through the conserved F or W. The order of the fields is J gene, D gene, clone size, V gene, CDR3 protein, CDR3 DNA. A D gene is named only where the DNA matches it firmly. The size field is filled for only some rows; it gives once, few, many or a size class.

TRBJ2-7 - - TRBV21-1 CASSEKIPGHNTYEQYF TGTGCCAGCAGCGAAAAGATCCCGGGACACAACACCTACGAGCAGTACTTC
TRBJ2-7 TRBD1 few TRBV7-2 CASGRDRVNEQYF TGTGCCAGCGGACGGGACAGGGTGAACGAGCAGTACTTC
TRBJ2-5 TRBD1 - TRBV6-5 CASSPPGQGAETQYF TGTGCCAGCAGTCCCCCGGGACAGGGGGCAGAGACCCAGTACTTC
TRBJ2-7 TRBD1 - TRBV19 CASSDTGTGYEQYF TGTGCCAGTAGTGATACCGGGACAGGGTACGAGCAGTACTTC
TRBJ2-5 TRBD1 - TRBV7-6 CASSLSIHRGETQYF TGTGCCAGCAGCTTGTCAATCCACAGGGGAGAGACCCAGTACTTC
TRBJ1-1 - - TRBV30 CACWATEAFF TGTGCCTGTTGGGCCACTGAAGCTTTCTTT
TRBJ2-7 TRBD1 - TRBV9 CASSYRDRTYEQYF TGTGCCAGCAGCTATCGGGACAGAACCTACGAGCAGTACTTC
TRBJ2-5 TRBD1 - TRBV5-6 CASSYRDRGLETQYF TGTGCCAGCAGCTATCGGGACAGGGGATTGGAGACCCAGTACTTC
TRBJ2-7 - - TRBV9 CASSVGGFNYEQYF TGTGCCAGCAGCGTTGGGGGATTCAACTACGAGCAGTACTTC
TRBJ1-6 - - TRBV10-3 CAIREYGTDDSPLHF TGTGCCATCAGGGAATACGGGACTGATGATTCACCCCTCCATTTT
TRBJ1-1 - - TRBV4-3 CASSQEGVATEAFF TGCGCCAGCAGCCAAGAGGGGGTGGCCACTGAAGCTTTCTTT
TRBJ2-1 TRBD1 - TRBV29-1 CSGRTGQGDEQFF TGCAGCGGGAGGACAGGGCAGGGCGATGAGCAGTTCTTC
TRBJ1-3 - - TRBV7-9 CASTDPWGKGSGNTIYF TGTGCCAGCACCGATCCCTGGGGCAAGGGGTCTGGAAACACCATATATTTT
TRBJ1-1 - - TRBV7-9 CASSPTQGQAFF TGTGCCAGCAGCCCCACCCAGGGCCAAGCTTTCTTT
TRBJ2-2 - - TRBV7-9 CASIARPSYGELFF TGTGCCAGCATCGCCAGGCCCTCGTACGGGGAGCTGTTTTTT
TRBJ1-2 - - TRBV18 CASSPGTAGGYYGYTF TGTGCCAGCTCACCTGGTACGGCCGGGGGTTACTATGGCTACACCTTC
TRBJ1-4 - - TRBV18 CASSPPIGATNEKLFF TGTGCCAGCTCACCACCTATCGGTGCAACTAATGAAAAACTGTTTTTT
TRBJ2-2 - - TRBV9 CASSVENNGAGELFF TGTGCCAGCAGCGTAGAAAATAACGGGGCCGGGGAGCTGTTTTTT
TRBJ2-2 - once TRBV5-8 CASSPTGFTNTGELFF TGTGCCAGCAGCCCCACCGGTTTCACCAACACCGGGGAGCTGTTTTTT
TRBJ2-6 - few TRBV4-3 CASSQDISSGANVLTF TGCGCCAGCAGCCAAGATATAAGCTCTGGGGCCAACGTCCTGACTTTC
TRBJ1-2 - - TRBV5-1 CASRNKTGAGGYTF TGCGCCAGCAGAAATAAAACGGGTGCTGGTGGCTACACCTTC